This is a list of T cell receptor beta chains from one sample in a study of blood T cell repertoires in COVID-19. Clones were read by immunoSEQ multiplex PCR, and TCRdb kept only the in-frame ones, dropping some. The profile shows some 140,000 clones, 81% of them singletons. The specimen was peripheral blood. The receptors were gathered from an older woman with active or convalescent COVID-19. CDR3s include the opening cysteine and the closing phenylalanine or tryptophan. Each record gives: clone size, V gene, D gene, J gene, CDR3 protein, CDR3 DNA. D genes are given only for firm matches. Part of the rows lack a size; the others show once, few, many or a class for expanded clones.

>few|TRBV7-7|NA|TRBJ2-7
CASSQTGDEQYF
TGTGCTAGCAGCCAGACGGGGGACGAGCAGTACTTC
>NA|TRBV5-1|TRBD2|TRBJ2-3
CASSPPVGSSGTDTQYF
TGCGCCAGCAGCCCCCCGGTGGGGTCTAGCGGGACAGATACGCAGTATTTT
>NA|TRBV29-1|TRBD1|TRBJ2-2
CSVGRTGGTGELFF
TGCAGCGTTGGCCGGACAGGGGGTACCGGGGAGCTGTTTTTT
>once|TRBV15|NA|TRBJ2-3
CATSRDNADRYTDTQYF
TGTGCCACCAGCAGAGATAACGCGGACAGATACACAGATACGCAGTATTTT
>NA|TRBV5-1|TRBD2|TRBJ2-1
CASSLSRGLAGASNEQFF
TGCGCCAGCAGCTTGTCCCGGGGACTAGCGGGGGCCTCAAATGAGCAGTTCTTC
>NA|TRBV11-2|TRBD2|TRBJ2-1
CASSLASSGGPYNEQFF
TGTGCCAGCAGCTTAGCGTCTAGCGGGGGTCCTTACAATGAGCAGTTCTTC
>NA|TRBV6-5|TRBD1|TRBJ1-6
CASRGTAPDSLHF
TGTGCCAGCAGAGGGACAGCCCCGGACTCCCTCCACTTT
>NA|TRBV6-2/TRBV6-3|NA|TRBJ1-2
CASSNTPYGYTF
TGTGCCAGCAGTAATACACCCTATGGCTACACCTTC
>NA|TRBV3-1/TRBV3-2|NA|TRBJ1-6
CASSQERFSPLHF
TGTGCCAGCAGCCAAGAGAGGTTTTCACCCCTCCACTTT
>NA|TRBV6-5|NA|TRBJ2-3
CASSYGSVDTQYF
TGTGCCAGCAGTTACGGGAGTGTAGATACGCAGTATTTT
>few|TRBV5-8|NA|TRBJ1-5
CASSLSQPQHF
TGTGCCAGCAGCTTAAGCCAGCCCCAGCATTTT
>NA|TRBV28|NA|TRBJ2-2
CASSTIATGTGELFF
TGTGCCAGCAGTACTATAGCAACGGGCACCGGGGAGCTGTTTTTT
>NA|TRBV7-2|TRBD1|TRBJ2-5
CASSPDRGLQETQYF
TGTGCCAGCAGCCCCGACAGGGGCCTTCAAGAGACCCAGTACTTC
>few|TRBV7-2|TRBD2|TRBJ2-1
CASSSGLAGEQFF
TGTGCCAGCAGCTCGGGACTAGCAGGTGAGCAGTTCTTC
>NA|TRBV19|TRBD1|TRBJ2-2
CAGRDRYTGELFF
TGTGCCGGCCGGGACAGGTACACCGGGGAGCTGTTTTTT
>NA|TRBV15|TRBD2|TRBJ2-7
CATRDGGRYEQYF
TGTGCCACCCGGGATGGCGGGAGGTACGAGCAGTACTTC
>NA|TRBV2|NA|TRBJ1-4
CASSPPGVTTNEKLFF
TGTGCCAGCAGTCCCCCAGGGGTAACAACTAATGAAAAACTGTTTTTT
>few|TRBV6-4|NA|TRBJ2-2
CASSEVVAENTGELFF
TGTGCCAGCAGTGAGGTAGTAGCGGAAAACACCGGGGAGCTGTTTTTT
>NA|TRBV6-6|NA|TRBJ1-6
CASSFSGEDSPLHF
TGTGCCAGCAGTTTCTCAGGGGAAGATTCACCCCTCCACTTT
>NA|TRBV5-6|TRBD1|TRBJ2-2
CASSLKGQVNTGELFF
TGTGCCAGCAGCTTGAAAGGACAGGTCAACACCGGGGAGCTGTTTTTT
>NA|TRBV14|TRBD1|TRBJ1-2
CASSSRDSNGYTF
TGTGCCAGCAGCAGCCGGGACAGCAATGGCTACACCTTC
>NA|TRBV29-1|NA|TRBJ1-2
CSVYQGGGLANYGYTF
TGCAGCGTTTACCAAGGCGGGGGGTTGGCTAACTATGGCTACACCTTC
>once|TRBV7-3|NA|TRBJ2-1
CASSLMAGPTYNEQFF
TGTGCCAGCAGCTTAATGGCGGGACCCACCTACAATGAGCAGTTCTTC
>NA|TRBV7-9|NA|TRBJ1-1
CASSAGRELSEAFF
TGTGCCAGCAGCGCCGGGAGGGAGCTGTCTGAAGCTTTCTTT
>NA|TRBV4-3|TRBD2|TRBJ2-3
CASSQRLAGDTDTQYF
TGCGCCAGCAGCCAACGACTAGCGGGAGACACAGATACGCAGTATTTT
>NA|TRBV6-5|TRBD1|TRBJ1-6
CASSPRDSYNSPLHF
TGTGCCAGCAGTCCCCGGGACAGCTATAATTCACCCCTCCACTTT
>few|TRBV27|NA|TRBJ1-2
CASSLSGASASYYGYTF
TGTGCCAGCAGTTTATCGGGGGCCAGTGCCTCCTACTATGGCTACACCTTC
>NA|TRBV6-1|NA|TRBJ1-1
CASSDRGPNTEAFF
TGTGCCAGCAGTGACAGGGGCCCGAACACTGAAGCTTTCTTT
>NA|TRBV27|TRBD2|TRBJ2-3
CASRPLTSGTDTQYF
TGTGCCAGCAGGCCCCTGACTAGCGGCACAGATACGCAGTATTTT
>once|TRBV7-2|NA|TRBJ2-3
CASSLTGLPRLRNTDTQYF
TGTGCCAGCAGCTTAACGGGACTCCCCAGACTTCGCAACACAGATACGCAGTATTTT
>once|TRBV9|NA|TRBJ1-2
CASSVAETPYGYTF
TGTGCCAGCAGCGTAGCCGAGACTCCCTATGGCTACACCTTC
>NA|TRBV7-9|TRBD1|TRBJ1-2
CASSLDTTGLYTF
TGTGCCAGCAGCTTAGACACGACAGGGCTCTACACCTTC
>NA|TRBV6-5|TRBD1|TRBJ2-3
CASSSGQAITDTQYF
TGTGCCAGCAGTTCGGGACAGGCGATCACAGATACGCAGTATTTT
>NA|TRBV7-2|NA|TRBJ2-2
CASSLSQGGFTGELFF
TGTGCCAGCAGCTTATCACAGGGTGGCTTTACCGGGGAGCTGTTTTTT
>NA|TRBV9|TRBD2|TRBJ2-6
CASTSGGSGANVLTF
TGTGCCAGCACCTCGGGGGGCTCTGGGGCCAACGTCCTGACTTTC
>NA|TRBV24-1|NA|TRBJ2-1
CATNDRTEENEQFF
TGTGCCACCAACGATCGGACAGAGGAAAATGAGCAGTTCTTC
>NA|TRBV7-6|NA|TRBJ1-1
CASSRKLTFETLMNTEAFF
TGTGCCAGCAGCCGTAAATTAACCTTTGAGACACTTATGAACACTGAAGCTTTCTTT
>NA|TRBV27|TRBD2|TRBJ2-1
CASSLLLAGAYNEQFF
TGTGCCAGCAGTTTGTTACTAGCGGGAGCCTACAATGAGCAGTTCTTC
>NA|TRBV19|TRBD1|TRBJ1-2
CATGTGLGYGYTF
TGTGCCACCGGGACAGGGCTAGGCTATGGCTACACCTTC
>NA|TRBV13|TRBD1|TRBJ1-2
CASSHRGDRGDDGYTF
TGTGCCAGCAGCCACCGGGGGGACAGGGGTGATGATGGCTACACCTTC
>few|TRBV4-2|TRBD1|TRBJ2-7
CASSHLGQGYYEQYF
TGTGCCAGCAGCCATCTGGGACAGGGGTACTACGAGCAGTACTTC
>NA|TRBV5-6|NA|TRBJ2-2
CASSLVSQLNTGELFF
TGTGCCAGCAGCTTGGTTAGCCAGCTGAACACCGGGGAGCTGTTTTTT
>once|TRBV30|NA|TRBJ1-4
CAWSVQNEKLFF
TGTGCCTGGAGTGTACAGAATGAAAAACTGTTTTTT
>NA|TRBV6-5|TRBD1|TRBJ1-6
CARRGTGDSPLHF
TGTGCCAGACGAGGGACAGGGGACTCACCCCTCCACTTT
>once|TRBV5-6|NA|TRBJ1-2
CASSSDTGTFYGYTF
TGTGCCAGCAGCTCAGACACAGGGACGTTCTATGGCTACACCTTC